This T cell receptor (beta chain) was sequenced during a study of blood T cell repertoires in COVID-19. Turning to the study itself: Acute and convalescent COVID-19 specimens originated in the United States, Italy and Spain. The cDNA or gDNA used as material had been derived from T cells, B-cell-depleted T cells, or PBMCs.

CDR1 LNHDA and CDR2 SQIVND come from the germline V gene (reference sequence). The CDR3 totals 13 residues. Trimming took off 2 bases at V and 3 bases at J, with 7 bases between the two ends. A single count supports this clone. In the original workflow: Scientists estimated how many nucleated cells there were by amplifying reference gene primers. Data came from immunoSEQ multiplex PCR; TCRdb stores just in-frame clones and leaves some out. V, J and clone size reflect that table, while D and trimming were determined from the DNA. The profile covers around 140,000 clones, with around 82% appearing a single time and 44% taken by the ten largest.

This TCR came from a human donor in a cohort sampled during active COVID-19. Sequenced input: peripheral blood. The chain is built from TRBV19 and TRBJ1-1; D is perhaps TRBD1 (5 bases). In DNA form, the CDR3 reads TGTGCCAGTAGTATAACCAGGGACACTGAAGCTTTCTTT. Protein: CASSITRDTEAFF.